The 13 T cell receptor beta chains below were found in one sample sequenced in a study of T cell repertoires in cytomegalovirus infection. Each CDR3 protein gets one entry after TCRdb re-called the reads with MiXCR. The data contain about 150,000 distinct CDR3 sequences, roughly a sixth of them singletons. The sample taken for sequencing was CD8+ T cells from PBMCs. The receptors were sampled from a human donor in good health (CMV status not recorded). Some clones in this sample may be carry-over from other donors' samples.

This clonotype showed up just a few times. This rearrangement joins TRBV15 to TRBJ2-5, with a weak D call TRBD2 (6 bases). Germline CDR1 reads LNHNV; CDR2 reads YYDKDF (reference sequence). This CDR3 spans 14 amino acids. The V and J ends lost 3 bases and 1 base respectively, with 9 bases between them. The CDR3 loop reads CATSSGTFQETQYF. The CDR3 DNA sequence: TGTGCCACCAGCAGCGGGACTTTCCAAGAGACCCAGTACTTC.

V usage is TRBV7-3 and J usage is TRBJ1-2; tentatively, D is TRBD1 (5 bases). This CDR3 comprises 13 residues. V lost 2 bases to trimming and J lost 4 bases, with 8 bases between them. Germline loops: CDR1 SGHTA, CDR2 FQGTGA. CDR3 bases: TGTGCCAGCAGCTTACAGGGCGGCTATGGCTACACCTTC. Its translation is CASSLQGGYGYTF.

This clonotype has ten or more counts. The CDR3 coding sequence is TGTGCCAGCAGTTACGTGAAAGGGAATCAGCCCCAGCATTTT. Protein sequence: CASSYVKGNQPQHF. This rearrangement joins TRBV6-2 or TRBV6-3 to TRBJ1-5; no firm D call. Germline V lookup: CDR1 MNHEY, CDR2 SVGEGT. V shed 2 bases and J shed 4 bases, with 9 bases lying between them. The CDR3 covers 14 residues.

The J gene is TRBJ2-1, the V gene TRBV6-2 or TRBV6-3; 8 bases fit TRBD1. The CDR3 is made up of 16 amino acids. CDR1 is MNHEY, CDR2 SVGEGT, per germline. J was trimmed by 5 bases and V by 4 bases; bases with no gene match: 10. The CDR3 protein is CASSLRQGKRDNEQFF. DNA of the CDR3: TGTGCCAGCAGTTTGAGACAGGGGAAAAGAGACAATGAGCAGTTCTTC.

The rearrangement joins TRBV28 to TRBJ1-2; no clear D gene. The CDR3 has 14 amino acids. Germline CDR1 MDHEN, CDR2 SYDVKM. V was cut by 5 bases and J by 5 bases, with 15 bases left in between. CDR3 residues: CASSPLRTDYGYTF. In nucleotides, the CDR3 is TGTGCCAGCAGTCCCCTCCGGACGGATTATGGCTACACCTTC.

The J gene is TRBJ2-1, the V gene TRBV6-2 or TRBV6-3; 7 bases are a match to TRBD2. The trim removed 5 bases at V and 10 bases at J, leaving 8 bases unmatched. The CDR3 is 13 amino acids. CDR1 and CDR2 from the germline V gene are MNHEY and SVGEGT. The CDR3 DNA sequence: TGTGCCAGCAGTGTCCGAGTGGGGGGGGAGCAGTTCTTC. Translating gives CASSVRVGGEQFF.

This clonotype was seen a few times. The chain joins TRBV7-9 to TRBJ2-7, with 9 bases fitting TRBD1. Germline loops: CDR1 SEHNR, CDR2 FQNEAQ (reference sequence). V was clipped by 5 bases and J by 7 bases; unmatched bases: 15. The CDR3 spans 16 residues. This chain's CDR3 is CASSPRTGEPEREQYF. The CDR3 nucleotides are TGTGCCAGCAGCCCCCGGACAGGGGAGCCAGAAAGGGAGCAGTACTTC.

This clonotype was seen a handful of times. The rearrangement uses TRBV29-1 and TRBJ1-1; D might be TRBD1 (6 bases). The germline V gene has CDR1 SQVTM and CDR2 ANQGSEA. The V gene lost 4 bases and the J gene lost 6 bases, with 9 bases spanning the gap. This CDR3 comprises 11 residues. This CDR3 is CSVGGLAEAFF. CDR3 coding DNA: TGCAGCGTTGGGGGGCTGGCTGAAGCTTTCTTT.

This clonotype was observed a handful of times. V gene TRBV6-2 or TRBV6-3 combines with J gene TRBJ2-5, with 7 bases fitting TRBD2. Germline values: CDR1 MNHEY, CDR2 SVGEGT. With 7 bases clipped from V and 4 bases from J, the junction kept 6 bases outside the gene matches. CDR3 length equals 13 residues. CDR3: CASTASGGETQYF. The CDR3 DNA follows: TGTGCCAGCACGGCTAGCGGAGGAGAGACCCAGTACTTC.

This clonotype was found a few times. This sequence joins TRBV25-1 and TRBJ1-1; 9 bases align to TRBD1. CDR1 MGHDK and CDR2 SYGVNS come from the germline V gene. The CDR3 has 13 amino acids. The trim removed 4 bases at V and 11 bases at J, leaving 8 bases unmatched. CDR3: CASSAGQGWFAFF. CDR3 bases: TGTGCCAGCAGTGCCGGACAGGGGTGGTTTGCTTTCTTT.

The V and J genes are TRBV7-9 and TRBJ2-7, with 9 nucleotides matching TRBD1. Per the germline V gene, CDR1 is SEHNR and CDR2 is FQNEAQ (reference sequence). The length of the CDR3 is 16 residues. The ends lost 4 bases at V and 3 bases at J; junction bases unmatched: 10. The CDR3 region has the DNA TGTGCCAGCAGCTCGGCCGGGACAGGGAACTACTACGAGCAGTACTTC. Its protein product is CASSSAGTGNYYEQYF.

This sequence joins TRBV7-3 and TRBJ2-7, with 11 bases lining up with TRBD2. J gave up 7 bases and V 5 bases, and 10 bases lay outside the gene matches. The CDR3 loop spans 15 amino acids. Germline V gene data show CDR1 as SGHTA and CDR2 as FQGTGA. The DNA of the CDR3 is TGTGCCAGCAGCATTACTAGCGGGAGTACCGGGGAGCAGTACTTC. Amino acids: CASSITSGSTGEQYF.

In this sample, this clonotype turned up a few times. This sequence joins TRBV11-3 and TRBJ2-3; 10 nucleotides line up with TRBD2. The CDR3 extends over 15 amino acids. Germline CDR1 SGHNT, CDR2 YENEEA. The trim removed 7 bases at V and 2 bases at J, leaving 6 bases unmatched. For the CDR3, the DNA is TGTGCCAGCAAGTTAAGCGGGAGGGACACAGATACGCAGTATTTT. It is translated as CASKLSGRDTDTQYF.